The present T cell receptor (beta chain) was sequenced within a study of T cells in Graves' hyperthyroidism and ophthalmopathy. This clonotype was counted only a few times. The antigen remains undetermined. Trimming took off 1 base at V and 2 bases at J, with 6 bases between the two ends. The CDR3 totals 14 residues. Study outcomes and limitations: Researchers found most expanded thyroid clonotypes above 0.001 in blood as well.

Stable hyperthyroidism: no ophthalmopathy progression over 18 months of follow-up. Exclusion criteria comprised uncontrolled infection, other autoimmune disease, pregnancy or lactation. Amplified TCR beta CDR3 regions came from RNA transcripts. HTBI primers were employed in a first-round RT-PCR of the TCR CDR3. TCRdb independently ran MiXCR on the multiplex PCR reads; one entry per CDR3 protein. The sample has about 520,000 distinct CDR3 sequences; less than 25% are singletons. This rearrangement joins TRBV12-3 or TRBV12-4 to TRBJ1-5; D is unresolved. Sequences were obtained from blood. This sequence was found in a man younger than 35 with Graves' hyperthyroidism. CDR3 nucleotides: TGTGCCAGCAGTTTAGGGTTACGCAATCAGCCCCAGCATTTT. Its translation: CASSLGLRNQPQHF.